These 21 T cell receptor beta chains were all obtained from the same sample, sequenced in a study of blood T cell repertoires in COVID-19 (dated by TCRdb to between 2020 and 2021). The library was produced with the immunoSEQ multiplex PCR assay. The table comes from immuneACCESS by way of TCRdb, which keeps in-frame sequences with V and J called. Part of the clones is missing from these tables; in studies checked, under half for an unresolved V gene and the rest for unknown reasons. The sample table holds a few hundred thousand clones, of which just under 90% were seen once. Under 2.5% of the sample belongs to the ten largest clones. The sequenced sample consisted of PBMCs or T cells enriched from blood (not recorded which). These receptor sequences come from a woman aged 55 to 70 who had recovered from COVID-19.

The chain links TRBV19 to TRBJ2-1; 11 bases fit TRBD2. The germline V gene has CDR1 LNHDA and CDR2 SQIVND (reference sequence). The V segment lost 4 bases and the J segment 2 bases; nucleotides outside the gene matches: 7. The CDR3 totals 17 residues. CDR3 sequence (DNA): TGTGCCAGTAGTAAGCTGACTAGCGGGAACACCTACAATGAGCAGTTCTTC. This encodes CASSKLTSGNTYNEQFF.

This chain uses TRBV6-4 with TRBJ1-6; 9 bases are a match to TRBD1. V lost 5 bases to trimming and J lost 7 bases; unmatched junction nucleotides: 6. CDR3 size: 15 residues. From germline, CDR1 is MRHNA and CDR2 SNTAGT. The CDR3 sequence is CASSPGQGPNSPLHF. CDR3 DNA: TGTGCCAGCAGTCCGGGACAGGGACCGAATTCACCCCTCCACTTT.

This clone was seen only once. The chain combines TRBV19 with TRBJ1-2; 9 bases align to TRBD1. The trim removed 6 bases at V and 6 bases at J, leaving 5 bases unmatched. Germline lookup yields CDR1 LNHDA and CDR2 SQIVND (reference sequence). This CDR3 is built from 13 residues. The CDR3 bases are TGTGCCAGTAGGTCCCGGGACAGGGATGGCTACACCTTC. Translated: CASRSRDRDGYTF.

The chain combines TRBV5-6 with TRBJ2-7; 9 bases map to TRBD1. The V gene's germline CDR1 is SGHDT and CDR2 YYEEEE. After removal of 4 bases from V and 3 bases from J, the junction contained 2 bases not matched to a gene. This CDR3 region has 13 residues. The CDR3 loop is CASSRTGDYEQYF. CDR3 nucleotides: TGTGCCAGCAGCCGGACAGGGGACTACGAGCAGTACTTC.

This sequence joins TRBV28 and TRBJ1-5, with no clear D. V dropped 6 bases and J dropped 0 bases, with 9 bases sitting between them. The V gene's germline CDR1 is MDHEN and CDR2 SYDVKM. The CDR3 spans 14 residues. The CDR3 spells CASSSDVSNQPQHF. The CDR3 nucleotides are TGTGCCAGCAGCAGCGATGTTAGCAATCAGCCCCAGCATTTT.

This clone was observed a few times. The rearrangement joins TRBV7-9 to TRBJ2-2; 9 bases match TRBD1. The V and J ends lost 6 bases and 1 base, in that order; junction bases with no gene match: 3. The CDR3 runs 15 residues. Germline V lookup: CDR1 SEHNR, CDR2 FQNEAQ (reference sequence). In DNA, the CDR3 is TGTGCCAGCAGATCGGGACAGGGGAACACCGGGGAGCTGTTTTTT. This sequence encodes CASRSGQGNTGELFF.

DNA for the CDR3: TGTGCCAGCAGTTCTGGGCGCTCCTACAATGAGCAGTTCTTC. It yields the protein CASSSGRSYNEQFF. V and J are TRBV27 and TRBJ2-1; unclear D gene. The CDR3 is made up of 14 amino acids. Germline values: CDR1 MNHEY, CDR2 SMNVEV (reference sequence). V shed 4 bases and J shed 0 bases, with 7 bases lying between them.

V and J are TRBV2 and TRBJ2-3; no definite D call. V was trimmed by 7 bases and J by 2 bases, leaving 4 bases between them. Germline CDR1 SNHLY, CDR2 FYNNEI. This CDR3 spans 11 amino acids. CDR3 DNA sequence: TGTGCCAGCACTTACACAGATACGCAGTATTTT. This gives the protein CASTYTDTQYF.

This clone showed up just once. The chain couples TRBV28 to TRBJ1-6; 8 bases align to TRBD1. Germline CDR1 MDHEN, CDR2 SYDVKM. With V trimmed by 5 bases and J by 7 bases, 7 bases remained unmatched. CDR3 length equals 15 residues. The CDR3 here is CASSTRTGLNSPLHF. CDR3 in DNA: TGTGCCAGCAGTACAAGGACAGGGCTGAATTCACCCCTCCACTTT.

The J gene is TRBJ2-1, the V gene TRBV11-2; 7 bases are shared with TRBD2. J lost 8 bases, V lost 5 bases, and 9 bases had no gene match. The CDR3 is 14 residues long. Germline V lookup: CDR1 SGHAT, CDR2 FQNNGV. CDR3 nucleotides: TGTGCCAGCAGCAGACTAGCTATGGGCTATGAGCAGTTCTTC. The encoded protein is CASSRLAMGYEQFF. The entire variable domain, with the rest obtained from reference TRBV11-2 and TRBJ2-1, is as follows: EAGVAQSPRYKIIEKRQSVAFWCNPISGHATLYWYQQILGQGPKLLIQFQNNGVVDDSQLPKDRFSAERLKGVDSTLKIQPAKLEDSAVYLCASSRLAMGYEQFFGPGTRLTVL.

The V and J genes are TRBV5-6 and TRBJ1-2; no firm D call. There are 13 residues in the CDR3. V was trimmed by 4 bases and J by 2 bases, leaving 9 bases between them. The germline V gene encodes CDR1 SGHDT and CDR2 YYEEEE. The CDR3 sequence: CASSINRNYGYTF. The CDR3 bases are TGTGCCAGCAGCATTAACAGAAACTATGGCTACACCTTC.

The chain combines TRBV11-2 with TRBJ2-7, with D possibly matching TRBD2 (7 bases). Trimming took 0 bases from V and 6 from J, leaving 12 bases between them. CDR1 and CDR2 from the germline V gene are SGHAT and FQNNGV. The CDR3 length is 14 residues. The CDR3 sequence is CASSLDLGGREQYF. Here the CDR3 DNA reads TGTGCCAGCAGCTTAGATTTGGGGGGGCGCGAGCAGTACTTC.

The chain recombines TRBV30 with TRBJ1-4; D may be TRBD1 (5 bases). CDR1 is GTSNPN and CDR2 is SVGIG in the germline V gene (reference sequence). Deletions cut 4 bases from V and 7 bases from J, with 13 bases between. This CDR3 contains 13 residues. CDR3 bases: TGTGCCTGGACAGACAGTCCGAGTGAAAAACTGTTTTTT. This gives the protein CAWTDSPSEKLFF. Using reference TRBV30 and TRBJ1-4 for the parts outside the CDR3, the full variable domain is SQTIHQWPATLVQPVGSPLSLECTVEGTSNPNLYWYRQAAGRGLQLLFYSVGIGQISSEVPQNLSASRPQDRQFILSSKKLLLSDSGFYLCAWTDSPSEKLFFGSGTQLSVL.

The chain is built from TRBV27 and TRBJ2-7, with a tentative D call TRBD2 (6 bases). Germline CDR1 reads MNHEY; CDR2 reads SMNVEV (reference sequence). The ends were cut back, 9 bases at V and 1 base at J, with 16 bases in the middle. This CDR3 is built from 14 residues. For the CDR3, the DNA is TGTGCCAGGGGTGGGGACTCAATTTCCTACGAGCAGTACTTC. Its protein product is CARGGDSISYEQYF.

In DNA, the CDR3 is TGTGCCAGCAGCCCGTTGGTGACTAACACTGACAATGAGCAGTTCTTC. Protein product: CASSPLVTNTDNEQFF. The chain recombines TRBV7-9 with TRBJ2-1; D possibly corresponds to TRBD2 (5 bases). V gave up 5 bases and J gave up 5 bases, with 19 bases separating them. From germline, CDR1 is SEHNR and CDR2 FQNEAQ (reference sequence). The CDR3 totals 16 residues.

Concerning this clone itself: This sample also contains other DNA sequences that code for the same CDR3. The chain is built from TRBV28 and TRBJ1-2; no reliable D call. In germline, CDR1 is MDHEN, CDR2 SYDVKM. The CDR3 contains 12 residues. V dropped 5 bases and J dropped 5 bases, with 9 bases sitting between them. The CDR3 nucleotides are TGTGCCAGCAGTCTCACCGGGTATGGCTACACCTTC. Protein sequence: CASSLTGYGYTF.

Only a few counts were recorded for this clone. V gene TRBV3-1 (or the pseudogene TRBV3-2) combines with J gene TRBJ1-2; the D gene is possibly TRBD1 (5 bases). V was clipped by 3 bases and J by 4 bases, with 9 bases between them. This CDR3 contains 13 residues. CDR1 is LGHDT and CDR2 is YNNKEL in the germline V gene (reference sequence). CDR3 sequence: CASSQGGSYGYTF. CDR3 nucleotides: TGTGCCAGCAGCCAGGGGGGATCCTATGGCTACACCTTC.

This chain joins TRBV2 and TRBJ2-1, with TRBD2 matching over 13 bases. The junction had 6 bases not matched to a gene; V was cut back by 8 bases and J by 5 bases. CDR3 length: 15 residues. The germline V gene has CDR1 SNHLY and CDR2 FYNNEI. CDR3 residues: CASVTSGGGNNEQFF. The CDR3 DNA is TGTGCCAGCGTTACTAGCGGGGGGGGAAACAATGAGCAGTTCTTC. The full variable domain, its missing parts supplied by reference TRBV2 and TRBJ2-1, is EPEVTQTPSHQVTQMGQEVILRCVPISNHLYFYWYRQILGQKVEFLVSFYNNEISEKSEIFDDQFSVERPDGSNFTLKIRSTKLEDSAMYFCASVTSGGGNNEQFFGPGTRLTVL.

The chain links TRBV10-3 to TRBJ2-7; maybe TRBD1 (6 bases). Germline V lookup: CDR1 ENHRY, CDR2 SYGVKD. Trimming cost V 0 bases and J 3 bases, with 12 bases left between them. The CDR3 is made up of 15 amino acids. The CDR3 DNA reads TGTGCCATCAGTGAGTCGAATACAGGGAGCTACGAGCAGTACTTC. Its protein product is CAISESNTGSYEQYF.

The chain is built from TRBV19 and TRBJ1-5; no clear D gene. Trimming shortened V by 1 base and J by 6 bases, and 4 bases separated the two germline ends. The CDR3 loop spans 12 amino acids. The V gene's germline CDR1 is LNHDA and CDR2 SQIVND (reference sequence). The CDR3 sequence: CASSIGSQPQHF. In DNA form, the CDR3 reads TGTGCCAGTAGTATAGGGAGTCAGCCCCAGCATTTT. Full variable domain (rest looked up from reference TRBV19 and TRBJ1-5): DGGITQSPKYLFRKEGQNVTLSCEQNLNHDAMYWYRQDPGQGLRLIYYSQIVNDFQKGDIAEGYSVSREKKESFPLTVTSAQKNPTAFYLCASSIGSQPQHFGDGTRLSIL.

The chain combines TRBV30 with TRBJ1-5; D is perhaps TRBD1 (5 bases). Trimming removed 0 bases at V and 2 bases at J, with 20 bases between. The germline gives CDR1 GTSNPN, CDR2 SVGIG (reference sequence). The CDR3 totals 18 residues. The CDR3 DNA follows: TGTGCCTGGAGTGTCCTGGCAGGGCCCTATATGGGCAATCAGCCCCAGCATTTT. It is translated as CAWSVLAGPYMGNQPQHF.